This is a list of T cell receptor beta chains from one sample in a study of post-analysis software for immune sequencing data. TCRdb independently ran MiXCR on the PCR reads; one entry per CDR3 protein. This table has 170,000 or so distinct CDR3 sequences, approximately 30% appearing once. The sample taken for sequencing was blood. The receptors here all came from a girl between 10 and 17 years old with multiple sclerosis. The CDR3 runs from the conserved cysteine through the conserved F or W. Fields, in order: CDR3 length, clone size, V gene, D gene, J gene, CDR3 protein, CDR3 DNA. The D gene is left open where the match is weak. Clone size appears in some rows only: once, few, many, or a class for an expanded clone.

19	many	TRBV20-1	TRBD2	TRBJ2-7	CSARVPAGSSSGSSYEQYF	TGCAGTGCTAGAGTCCCTGCCGGCTCCAGCAGCGGGAGCTCCTACGAGCAGTACTTC
14	many	TRBV5-1	.	TRBJ2-7	CASRPRGPSYEQYF	TGCGCCAGCCGCCCGCGCGGCCCCTCCTACGAGCAGTACTTC
16	.	TRBV9	TRBD2	TRBJ2-3	CASSVRTSGLTDTRYF	TGTGCCAGCAGCGTGCGGACTAGCGGACTCACAGATACGCGGTATTTT
15	once	TRBV7-9	.	TRBJ2-5	CASSPAPLYQETQYF	TGTGCCAGCAGCCCGGCGCCTCTGTACCAAGAGACCCAGTACTTC
15	.	TRBV4-1	.	TRBJ2-1	CASSQVSSSPIEQFF	TGCGCCAGCAGCCAAGTTAGTTCTAGTCCAATTGAGCAGTTCTTC
14	few	TRBV9	.	TRBJ1-6	CASSAAGMNSPLHF	TGTGCCAGCAGCGCAGCAGGGATGAATTCACCCCTCCACTTT
14	few	TRBV3-1	.	TRBJ1-1	CASSQEGPNTEAFF	TGTGCCAGCAGCCAAGAGGGACCGAACACTGAAGCTTTCTTT
20	.	TRBV7-9	TRBD2	TRBJ2-3	CASSFPLPGGPGPLTDTQYF	TGTGCCAGCAGCTTTCCCCTACCGGGAGGGCCAGGGCCCCTCACAGATACGCAGTATTTT
16	.	TRBV28	.	TRBJ1-5	CASSLIAGGWNQPQHF	TGTGCCAGCAGTTTAATAGCGGGTGGATGGAATCAGCCCCAGCATTTT
13	once	TRBV20-1	.	TRBJ2-7	CSALGGRSYEQYF	TGCAGTGCCCTAGGGGGGCGCTCCTACGAGCAGTACTTC
13	.	TRBV2	.	TRBJ1-6	CAGSELRDSPLHF	TGTGCCGGCAGTGAACTCAGGGATTCACCCCTCCACTTT
15	many	TRBV10-2	TRBD2	TRBJ2-1	CASQAELAVLNEQFF	TGCGCCAGCCAGGCAGAACTAGCGGTCCTCAATGAGCAGTTCTTC
15	many	TRBV7-3	TRBD2	TRBJ2-1	CASSPGLAAYNEQFF	TGTGCCAGCAGCCCTGGACTAGCGGCCTACAATGAGCAGTTCTTC
11	.	TRBV20-1	.	TRBJ2-7	CSARRDSEQYF	TGCAGTGCTAGACGGGACTCCGAGCAGTACTTC
14	many	TRBV29-1	TRBD1	TRBJ2-7	CSVARGQGFYEQYF	TGCAGCGTTGCAAGGGGACAGGGCTTCTACGAGCAGTACTTC
17	many	TRBV5-1	.	TRBJ2-6	CASSLTGYSSGANVLTF	TGCGCCAGCAGCTTAACAGGTTACAGCTCTGGGGCCAACGTCCTGACTTTC
14	many	TRBV24-1	.	TRBJ2-7	CATWRVLGGYEQYF	TGTGCCACCTGGCGAGTTCTGGGCGGCTACGAGCAGTACTTC
14	.	TRBV2	TRBD2	TRBJ2-5	CVSSVELAERTQYF	TGTGTCAGCAGTGTAGAACTAGCGGAGAGGACCCAGTACTTC
15	.	TRBV7-3	.	TRBJ2-1	CASSLVAGGGNEQFF	TGTGCCAGCAGCTTAGTGGCAGGGGGGGGTAATGAGCAGTTCTTC
15	few	TRBV27	TRBD2	TRBJ2-1	CASSAGTSGNNEQFF	TGTGCCAGCAGTGCTGGGACTAGCGGGAACAATGAGCAGTTCTTC
15	many	TRBV7-2	TRBD1	TRBJ2-7	CASSLVGTEPYEQYF	TGTGCCAGCAGCTTGGTCGGGACAGAACCCTACGAGCAGTACTTC
15	many	TRBV5-1	TRBD2	TRBJ2-7	CASSWGLAGTYEQYF	TGCGCCAGCAGCTGGGGACTAGCGGGGACCTACGAGCAGTACTTC
16	many	TRBV5-6	TRBD2	TRBJ2-5	CASSQRTSGYQETQYF	TGTGCCAGCAGCCAACGGACTAGCGGGTACCAAGAGACCCAGTACTTC
15	.	TRBV5-1	.	TRBJ2-4	CASSLDGGTKNIQYF	TGCGCCAGCAGCTTGGATGGGGGGACCAAAAACATTCAGTACTTC
13	.	TRBV18	.	TRBJ2-1	CASSYRDYNEQFF	TGTGCCAGCTCGTACAGGGATTACAATGAGCAGTTCTTC
14	.	TRBV12-3/TRBV12-4	.	TRBJ2-1	CASSQGGTDNEQFF	TGTGCCAGCAGTCAGGGGGGGACCGACAATGAGCAGTTCTTC
14	many	TRBV5-1	.	TRBJ2-7	CASSLAMESYEQYF	TGCGCCAGCAGCTTGGCGATGGAATCCTACGAGCAGTACTTC
14	.	TRBV20-1	.	TRBJ2-5	CSARDLAGEETQYF	TGCAGTGCTAGAGATCTTGCTGGGGAAGAGACCCAGTACTTC
16	.	TRBV7-9	TRBD2	TRBJ2-5	CASSLLAGGSGETQYF	TGTGCCAGCAGCTTATTAGCGGGAGGGAGCGGAGAGACCCAGTACTTC
14	few	TRBV29-1	.	TRBJ2-1	CSVEVQGGYNEQFF	TGCAGCGTTGAAGTGCAGGGGGGCTACAATGAGCAGTTCTTC
15	.	TRBV5-1	TRBD2	TRBJ2-7	CASSLVGGEAYEQYF	TGCGCCAGCAGCTTGGTTGGGGGGGAAGCCTACGAGCAGTACTTC
14	many	TRBV20-1	.	TRBJ2-7	CSARVSETTYEQYF	TGCAGTGCTAGAGTGTCCGAAACAACCTACGAGCAGTACTTC
14	few	TRBV10-3	TRBD1	TRBJ1-1	CAIRAGGSNTEAFF	TGTGCCATCAGAGCAGGGGGCAGTAACACTGAAGCTTTCTTT
19	many	TRBV12-3/TRBV12-4	TRBD1	TRBJ1-5	CASSPDRDGGVYSNQPQHF	TGTGCCAGCAGCCCCGACAGGGACGGTGGGGTTTATAGCAATCAGCCCCAGCATTTT
14	many	TRBV9	TRBD2	TRBJ2-7	CASSVGGSSYEQYF	TGTGCCAGCAGCGTAGGCGGGAGCTCCTACGAGCAGTACTTC
16	once	TRBV7-9	.	TRBJ1-1	CASSFPKSRMNTEAFF	TGTGCCAGCAGCTTTCCGAAGTCGAGAATGAACACTGAAGCTTTCTTT
15	few	TRBV28	TRBD2	TRBJ2-4	CASSSLAGAYNEQYF	TGTGCCAGCAGTTCACTCGCGGGAGCCTACAATGAGCAGTACTTC
15	.	TRBV5-1	.	TRBJ2-1	CASSLVGTQYNEQFF	TGCGCCAGCAGCTTGGTCGGGACACAATACAATGAGCAGTTCTTC
14	many	TRBV4-1	TRBD1	TRBJ2-7	CASSLRTGRDEQYF	TGCGCCAGCAGCCTTCGGACAGGCCGGGACGAGCAGTACTTC
13	.	TRBV7-9	.	TRBJ1-1	CASSRGERTEAFF	TGTGCCAGCTCTCGGGGGGAGAGAACTGAAGCTTTCTTT
12	.	TRBV6-2/TRBV6-3	TRBD2	TRBJ2-1	CATQTSGRAQFF	TGTGCCACCCAGACTAGCGGGAGGGCCCAGTTCTTC
11	many	TRBV6-5	.	TRBJ2-5	CASKSVETQYF	TGTGCCAGCAAAAGTGTTGAGACCCAGTACTTC
15	many	TRBV20-1	TRBD2	TRBJ2-3	CSARVAGGPPGTQYF	TGCAGTGCTAGAGTGGCGGGAGGGCCACCAGGTACGCAGTATTTT
14	few	TRBV12-3/TRBV12-4	.	TRBJ1-1	CASSPRGSDTEAFF	TGTGCCAGCAGTCCCCGGGGGAGCGACACTGAAGCTTTCTTT
11	.	TRBV29-1	.	TRBJ2-7	CSVAGVDEQYF	TGCAGCGTTGCAGGGGTCGACGAGCAGTACTTC
12	.	TRBV2	.	TRBJ1-2	CASKDPNYGYTF	TGTGCCAGCAAGGATCCAAACTATGGCTACACCTTC
15	.	TRBV28	.	TRBJ2-1	CASSLNSHSYNEQFF	TGTGCCAGCAGTTTAAACAGTCACTCCTACAATGAGCAGTTCTTC
14	.	TRBV3-1	TRBD1	TRBJ1-5	CAGSQDRGEQPQHF	TGTGCCGGCAGCCAAGACAGGGGGGAACAGCCCCAGCATTTT
17	.	TRBV2	TRBD2	TRBJ2-1	CASSGTRREGSYNEQFF	TGTGCCAGCAGTGGAACACGGCGGGAGGGCTCTTACAATGAGCAGTTCTTC
14	few	TRBV20-1	.	TRBJ2-1	CSASLPRSYNEQFF	TGCAGTGCTAGTCTTCCGAGATCCTACAATGAGCAGTTCTTC
15	few	TRBV5-1	.	TRBJ1-1	CASSALQGADTEAFF	TGCGCCAGCAGCGCCCTACAGGGTGCGGACACTGAAGCTTTCTTT
17	few	TRBV28	.	TRBJ2-6	CASFPSAGGLGANVLTF	TGTGCCAGCTTCCCCTCGGCAGGTGGACTTGGGGCCAACGTCCTGACTTTC
16	many	TRBV10-3	TRBD2	TRBJ2-3	CAISEVGREPTDTQYF	TGTGCCATCAGTGAGGTAGGGCGGGAGCCGACAGATACGCAGTATTTT
22	few	TRBV11-2	TRBD2	TRBJ2-7	CASSLRVDWASGSKFGSYEQYF	TGTGCCAGCAGCTTAAGGGTGGATTGGGCTAGCGGGAGTAAGTTCGGGTCCTACGAGCAGTACTTC